Presented here are 13 T cell receptor beta chains from one specimen sequenced in a study of early T cells in non-severe SARS-CoV-2 infection. TCRdb processed the 5' RACE reads anew with MiXCR; each CDR3 protein has one entry. There are under 95,000 distinct CDR3 sequences in the sample; 9% to 15% occur only once, and more than 4.5% lies in the top ten. The sequencing sample was made of whole blood. The receptors stem from an adult who was a healthcare worker with PCR-confirmed SARS-CoV-2 infection or an uninfected control (not recorded which).

This clonotype was detected ten times or more. This chain uses TRBV19 with TRBJ2-1, with 8 bases identical to TRBD2. V lost 6 bases to trimming and J lost 10 bases; unmatched junction nucleotides: 8. Per the germline V gene, CDR1 is LNHDA and CDR2 is SQIVND (reference sequence). The CDR3 has 13 residues. In DNA, the CDR3 is TGTGCCAGTAGCTACGGGAGGGCAGGAGAGCAGTTCTTC. Translation gives CASSYGRAGEQFF.

This clonotype has only a few counts. The rearrangement uses TRBV10-3 and TRBJ2-7, with D tentatively TRBD1 (5 bases). The CDR3 spans 13 residues. The V and J ends lost 4 bases and 4 bases respectively, with 11 bases between them. Looked up from germline, CDR1 is ENHRY and CDR2 is SYGVKD. CDR3 sequence: CAISVDIRYEQYF. CDR3 coding DNA: TGTGCCATCAGTGTGGACATTCGATACGAGCAGTACTTC.

This clonotype was observed at least ten times. The gene calls are TRBV7-9 and TRBJ2-7; a possible D gene is TRBD2 (6 bases). V lost 4 bases, J lost 2 bases, and 12 bases lay in between. Germline V gene sequence: CDR1 SEHNR, CDR2 FQNEAQ (reference sequence). CDR3 length: 14 amino acids. The CDR3 sequence is CASSSPGGPYEQYF. CDR3 DNA: TGTGCCAGCAGCTCCCCCGGAGGGCCCTACGAGCAGTACTTC.

This clonotype has a handful of counts. This rearrangement joins TRBV6-5 to TRBJ2-1; 7 nucleotides line up with TRBD1. The trim removed 8 bases at V and 1 base at J, leaving 8 bases unmatched. Looked up from germline, CDR1 is MNHEY and CDR2 is SVGAGI. The CDR3 contains 15 residues. The CDR3 nucleotides are TGTGCCAGCCGCCCCGGGACAGTTTCCTACAATGAGCAGTTCTTC. Protein: CASRPGTVSYNEQFF.

This clonotype occurred many times. The rearrangement uses TRBV6-5 and TRBJ1-6; no firm D call. The CDR3 consists of 12 residues. Trimming removed 4 bases at V and 10 bases at J, with 8 bases between. Germline assignment: CDR1 MNHEY and CDR2 SVGAGI. CDR3 region: CASSSTRSPLHF. The CDR3 nucleotides read TGTGCCAGCAGTTCAACGCGGTCACCCCTCCACTTT.

This clonotype was seen more than once but under ten times. The genes are TRBV12-3 or TRBV12-4 and TRBJ2-1, with D possibly matching TRBD1 (5 bases). This CDR3 has 13 amino acids. V was pared by 8 bases and J by 7 bases, with 15 bases between. DNA for the CDR3: TGTGCCAGCCTGGCTCGACAGACGAATGAGCAGTTCTTC. This codes for CASLARQTNEQFF.

The J gene is TRBJ2-4, the V gene TRBV7-8, with D perhaps assigned TRBD1 or TRBD2 (7 bases each). Trimming shortened V by 1 base and J by 4 bases, and 17 bases separated the two germline ends. Germline V CDR1 and CDR2: SGHVS, FQNEAQ. The CDR3 covers 17 residues. The CDR3 region has the DNA TGTGCCAGCAGCTTAGGGGGACAGCCTAGCGGTAAAAACATTCAGTACTTC. Translated, it gives CASSLGGQPSGKNIQYF.

This clonotype appeared a few times. This chain connects TRBV5-6 to TRBJ2-1, with 7 bases lining up with TRBD1. The CDR3 spans 15 residues. The germline V gene encodes CDR1 SGHDT and CDR2 YYEEEE. The trim removed 0 bases at V and 7 bases at J, leaving 7 bases unmatched. CDR3 amino acids: CASSLGKQGWNEQFF. The CDR3 region has the DNA TGTGCCAGCAGCTTGGGAAAACAGGGGTGGAATGAGCAGTTCTTC.

The table lists this clonotype with a few counts. V is TRBV12-3 or TRBV12-4 and J is TRBJ2-7, with 8 nucleotides matching TRBD2. The ends lost 7 bases at V and 6 bases at J; junction bases unmatched: 8. The CDR3 covers 13 residues. This CDR3 reads CASTSNGGGEQYF. CDR3 sequence (DNA): TGTGCCAGCACCTCGAACGGGGGGGGCGAGCAGTACTTC.

This clonotype was picked up many times. V gene TRBV19 combines with J gene TRBJ2-7; no clear D. Trimming took off 5 bases at V and 2 bases at J, with 10 bases between the two ends. Germline loops: CDR1 LNHDA, CDR2 SQIVND (reference sequence). The CDR3 sequence is 13 residues long. The CDR3 DNA reads as TGTGCCAGTAGTGAAGACGGAGCCTACGAGCAGTACTTC. Translating it yields CASSEDGAYEQYF.

This clonotype has only one observation. Mismatch with germline at one junction end may stem from a read error. The chain links TRBV25-1 to TRBJ2-7; D is undetermined. This CDR3 is 11 amino acids long. Germline lookup yields CDR1 MGHDK and CDR2 SYGVNS. CDR3 sequence (DNA): TGTACCAGCAGTGGGTATTACGAGCAGTACTTC. This codes for CTSSGYYEQYF.

There are a few counts of this clonotype. V usage is TRBV2 and J usage is TRBJ2-5; 10 nucleotides align to TRBD1. Germline assignment: CDR1 SNHLY and CDR2 FYNNEI. The V and J ends lost 6 bases and 1 base, in that order; junction bases with no gene match: 5. CDR3 length equals 15 residues. This CDR3 reads CASRSRDRGQETQYF. In DNA, the CDR3 is TGTGCCAGCAGGAGCCGGGACAGGGGCCAAGAGACCCAGTACTTC. Complete variable domain (other parts from reference TRBV2 and TRBJ2-5): EPEVTQTPSHQVTQMGQEVILRCVPISNHLYFYWYRQILGQKVEFLVSFYNNEISEKSEIFDDQFSVERPDGSNFTLKIRSTKLEDSAMYFCASRSRDRGQETQYFGPGTRLLVL.

This clonotype was recorded many times. This sequence joins TRBV7-6 and TRBJ1-1; TRBD1 agrees at 11 bases. Germline values: CDR1 SGHVS, CDR2 FNYEAQ. The V segment lost 4 bases and the J segment 4 bases; nucleotides outside the gene matches: 2. CDR3 size: 14 residues. The DNA of the CDR3 is TGTGCCAGCAGCTACGGGACAGGGGGCACTGAAGCTTTCTTT. It is translated as CASSYGTGGTEAFF.